This is a list of T cell receptor beta chains from one sample in a study of OX40 agonist ivuxolimab in advanced cancers. Sequencing used immunoSEQ multiplex PCR; TCRdb keeps in-frame clones, though not all of them. The data hold about 89,000 clones, with approximately 93% observed a single time. The sample here was CD4+ or CD8+ T cells sorted from blood, taken in a trial of the OX40 agonist ivuxolimab. Every receptor here comes from an adult with an advanced solid tumor such as melanoma, head and neck, liver or kidney cancer. Both conserved end residues are part of each CDR3. The D gene is left open where the match is weak. Size values are once, few and many counts, or a class for expanded clones, and some rows have none.

TGTGCCAGCAGTACCGAGACACGGGGGATTCAGTACTTC	CASSTETRGIQYF	NA	TRBJ2-4	13	TRBV6-1	NA
TGTGCCAGCAGCGAAAATCAGCCCCAGCATTTT	CASSENQPQHF	NA	TRBJ1-5	11	TRBV28	NA
TGTGCCAGCAGCGTTGACAGGGAAGATGAGCAGTTCTTC	CASSVDREDEQFF	TRBD1	TRBJ2-1	13	TRBV2	NA
TGTGCCAGCAGCTTAGCTCTCAACTCACCCCTCCACTTT	CASSLALNSPLHF	NA	TRBJ1-6	13	TRBV7-6	NA
TGTGCCAGCAGCAAAACGGGACAGAGCTATGGCTACACCTTC	CASSKTGQSYGYTF	TRBD1	TRBJ1-2	14	TRBV9	NA
TGTGCCAGCAGCCCAAGGACTAGTTATAAGAGCACAGATACGCAGTATTTT	CASSPRTSYKSTDTQYF	TRBD2	TRBJ2-3	17	TRBV7-2	NA
TGTGCCAGCAGCGTAGGCGGGGCTTTCTTT	CASSVGGAFF	NA	TRBJ1-1	10	TRBV2	NA
TGTGCCAGCAGTTTAGGGCAGATCTATAATTCACCCCTCCACTTT	CASSLGQIYNSPLHF	NA	TRBJ1-6	15	TRBV28	NA
TGTGCCAGCAGCCCCGGGATCCACAATGAGCAGTTCTTC	CASSPGIHNEQFF	NA	TRBJ2-1	13	TRBV9	NA
TGTGCCAGCAGCCCCATTGACAGGTACGCTGAGCAGTTCTTC	CASSPIDRYAEQFF	NA	TRBJ2-1	14	TRBV9	NA
TGCGCCACCGGCCCTAAAGGAATCGAGTACGAGCAGTACTTC	CATGPKGIEYEQYF	NA	TRBJ2-7	14	TRBV10-1	NA
TGTGCCAGCAGGAAACAGGGGGCTGGAAACACCATATATTTT	CASRKQGAGNTIYF	TRBD1	TRBJ1-3	14	TRBV6-6	NA
TGCAGCGTTGCAGGGGGGGGCAGGGGTGGCAATCAGCCCCAGCATTTT	CSVAGGGRGGNQPQHF	TRBD1	TRBJ1-5	16	TRBV29-1	NA
TGCGCCAGCAGCCAAGAGGGTGTGACGGGACCCACAGATACGCAGTATTTT	CASSQEGVTGPTDTQYF	NA	TRBJ2-3	17	TRBV4-3	once
TGCGCCAGCAGCTTGCAAGCGGGGGAAGACAATGAGCAGTTCTTC	CASSLQAGEDNEQFF	TRBD2	TRBJ2-1	15	TRBV5-1	NA
TGTGCCAGCAGCTTGGCAGGGCCGCTTCAAGAGACCCAGTACTTC	CASSLAGPLQETQYF	NA	TRBJ2-5	15	TRBV11-3	NA
TGTGCCAGTAGTATAGGGCCCTCCTACAATGAGCAGTTCTTC	CASSIGPSYNEQFF	NA	TRBJ2-1	14	TRBV19	NA
TGTGCCAGCAGTTACTCGAGGGGGGCAGGGGATACGCAGTATTTT	CASSYSRGAGDTQYF	NA	TRBJ2-3	15	TRBV6-6	NA
TGTGCCAGTAGTATCCCCCCGACAGGGGGCACACATTTT	CASSIPPTGGTHF	TRBD1	TRBJ1-5	13	TRBV19	few
TGTGCCAGCAGCAGGGACATTAGAGAGACCCAGTACTTC	CASSRDIRETQYF	NA	TRBJ2-5	13	TRBV7-2	once
TGTGCCAGCAGTGCGGTTGGAGATACGCAGTATTTT	CASSAVGDTQYF	NA	TRBJ2-3	12	TRBV6-1	NA
TGTGCCAGCAGCACTTGCTACTACACTGAAGCTTTCTTT	CASSTCYYTEAFF	NA	TRBJ1-1	13	TRBV21-1	NA
TGTGCCAGCAGTGGACAGGGTTTTGACGAGCAGTACTTC	CASSGQGFDEQYF	TRBD1	TRBJ2-7	13	TRBV2	NA
TGTGCCAGCACAACGGCTAGCGAGAGGGCTGAGCAGTTCTTC	CASTTASERAEQFF	NA	TRBJ2-1	14	TRBV9	NA
TGTGCCAGCAGGCCGGGGACAGGCCGTACAGATACGCAGTATTTT	CASRPGTGRTDTQYF	TRBD1	TRBJ2-3	15	TRBV28	NA
TGTGCCAGCAGACCCAACCTACAGGCCCCCGGGGAGCTGTTTTTT	CASRPNLQAPGELFF	NA	TRBJ2-2	15	TRBV9	NA
TGTGCCAGCAGTGAAGCCACAGGGGGAAGAGATGGCTACACCTTC	CASSEATGGRDGYTF	TRBD1	TRBJ1-2	15	TRBV2	NA
TGTGCCAGCAGTTTGTCTTTTCGGGTCGGCTACACCTTC	CASSLSFRVGYTF	NA	TRBJ1-2	13	TRBV28	NA
TGTGCCAGCAGTTCCTTGACAGGCCCCATGGTTGGCTACACCTTC	CASSSLTGPMVGYTF	NA	TRBJ1-2	15	TRBV6-5	NA
TGTGCCAGCAGCCAAGACACGGGACTAGCGGGGGGGCCCACAGATACGCAGTATTTT	CASSQDTGLAGGPTDTQYF	TRBD2	TRBJ2-3	19	TRBV4-2	NA
TGCGCCAGCAGCTTGGCCGAGGGAGTTACGCAGTATTTT	CASSLAEGVTQYF	NA	TRBJ2-3	13	TRBV5-1	NA
TGTGCCAGCAGTTCCTACAGGGGGATACTACAGCCCCAGCATTTT	CASSSYRGILQPQHF	TRBD1	TRBJ1-5	15	TRBV28	NA
TGTGCCAGCAGCGACCTAGCGGGGGGTCCCTACAATGAGCAGTTCTTC	CASSDLAGGPYNEQFF	TRBD2	TRBJ2-1	16	TRBV7-9	NA
TGTGCCAGCAGCCCCCGACAGGACTTACCCCAGCATTTT	CASSPRQDLPQHF	NA	TRBJ1-5	13	TRBV6-6	NA
TGTGCCATCAGTGAGGGGTCCTTCCCTACGCAGTATTTT	CAISEGSFPTQYF	NA	TRBJ2-3	13	TRBV10-3	NA
TGTGCCTGGAGTTTACGGGCCCAAGAGACCCAGTACTTC	CAWSLRAQETQYF	NA	TRBJ2-5	13	TRBV30	NA
TGTGCCAGCAGTGAATCGGAACGACAGGTTCTTAACGAGCAGTACTTC	CASSESERQVLNEQYF	NA	TRBJ2-7	16	TRBV2	NA
TGTGCCAGCAGTAACCGACTCAATCAGCCCCAGCATTTT	CASSNRLNQPQHF	NA	TRBJ1-5	13	TRBV6-5	once
TGTGCCAGCAGCTTAGGCCCCGACGGGCCCCAGCATTTT	CASSLGPDGPQHF	NA	TRBJ1-5	13	TRBV11-3	NA
TGTGCCAGTCGCCCAAACACTGGTACGGGGAGAGGCTACACCTTC	CASRPNTGTGRGYTF	NA	TRBJ1-2	15	TRBV18	NA
TGTGCCAGCAGCGAACAGGTCTCTAATGAAAAACTGTTTTTT	CASSEQVSNEKLFF	NA	TRBJ1-4	14	TRBV5-4	NA
TGTGCCAGCCGACCCCCGAATCAGCCCCAGCATTTT	CASRPPNQPQHF	NA	TRBJ1-5	12	TRBV19	once
TGTGCCAGCAGTTACGGGGGGGCGGACTATGGCTACACCTTC	CASSYGGADYGYTF	NA	TRBJ1-2	14	TRBV6-6	NA
TGCAGCGTTGCGTCGGAAGATCCTAATGAAAAACTGTTTTTT	CSVASEDPNEKLFF	NA	TRBJ1-4	14	TRBV29-1	NA
TGTGCCAGCAGAGCCCCGGGACAGGGGTCTTACGAGCAGTACTTC	CASRAPGQGSYEQYF	TRBD1	TRBJ2-7	15	TRBV28	NA
TGTGCCACCACTAAAACGGGACAAAACAATCAGCCCCAGCATTTT	CATTKTGQNNQPQHF	NA	TRBJ1-5	15	TRBV6-6	NA
TGTGCCAGTAGTATCTATTCCGAAGAGACCCAGTACTTC	CASSIYSEETQYF	NA	TRBJ2-5	13	TRBV19	NA
TGTGCCTGGAGTGTTATGACAGGGGGCAAAGACACAGATACGCAGTATTTT	CAWSVMTGGKDTDTQYF	TRBD1	TRBJ2-3	17	TRBV30	NA
TGCGCCAGCAGCCAAGATGGGAGGGTTTCACCCCTCCACTTT	CASSQDGRVSPLHF	NA	TRBJ1-6	14	TRBV4-3	NA
TGCGCCAGCATCGGTTCTAGTCGCGCAGATACGCAGTATTTT	CASIGSSRADTQYF	NA	TRBJ2-3	14	TRBV10-1	NA
TGTGCCAGCAGAGTAGCGGGGGGCGGGGAGCAGTTCTTC	CASRVAGGGEQFF	TRBD2	TRBJ2-1	13	TRBV6-5	NA
TGCAGCGTTGAAGGACCGCAGGGTGGCTACACCTTC	CSVEGPQGGYTF	NA	TRBJ1-2	12	TRBV29-1	NA
TGTGCCAGCAGTCGGTCGGTCCAAGAGACCCAGTACTTC	CASSRSVQETQYF	NA	TRBJ2-5	13	TRBV6-5	NA
TGTGCCAGCAGCTTTACAGGGGCTGGCACTGAAGCTTTCTTT	CASSFTGAGTEAFF	TRBD1	TRBJ1-1	14	TRBV7-9	once
TGTGCCAGCAGTTTAGGGACTAGAGTCTACAATGAGCAGTTCTTC	CASSLGTRVYNEQFF	TRBD2	TRBJ2-1	15	TRBV28	NA
TGTGCCAGCTCACCGACGCTGGGGAATGAGCAGTTCTTC	CASSPTLGNEQFF	NA	TRBJ2-1	13	TRBV18	NA
TGCGCCAGCAGCTCATCTAGCACAGATACGCAGTATTTT	CASSSSSTDTQYF	NA	TRBJ2-3	13	TRBV5-1	once
TGTGCCATCAGTGGCAGGGGCGATGATCAGCCCCAGCATTTT	CAISGRGDDQPQHF	NA	TRBJ1-5	14	TRBV10-3	NA
TGTGCCAGTAGTATAGATCGCGGTGAGCAGTTCTTC	CASSIDRGEQFF	NA	TRBJ2-1	12	TRBV19	NA
TGTGCCAGCAGCTCCTACACAGATACGCAGTATTTT	CASSSYTDTQYF	NA	TRBJ2-3	12	TRBV7-8	NA